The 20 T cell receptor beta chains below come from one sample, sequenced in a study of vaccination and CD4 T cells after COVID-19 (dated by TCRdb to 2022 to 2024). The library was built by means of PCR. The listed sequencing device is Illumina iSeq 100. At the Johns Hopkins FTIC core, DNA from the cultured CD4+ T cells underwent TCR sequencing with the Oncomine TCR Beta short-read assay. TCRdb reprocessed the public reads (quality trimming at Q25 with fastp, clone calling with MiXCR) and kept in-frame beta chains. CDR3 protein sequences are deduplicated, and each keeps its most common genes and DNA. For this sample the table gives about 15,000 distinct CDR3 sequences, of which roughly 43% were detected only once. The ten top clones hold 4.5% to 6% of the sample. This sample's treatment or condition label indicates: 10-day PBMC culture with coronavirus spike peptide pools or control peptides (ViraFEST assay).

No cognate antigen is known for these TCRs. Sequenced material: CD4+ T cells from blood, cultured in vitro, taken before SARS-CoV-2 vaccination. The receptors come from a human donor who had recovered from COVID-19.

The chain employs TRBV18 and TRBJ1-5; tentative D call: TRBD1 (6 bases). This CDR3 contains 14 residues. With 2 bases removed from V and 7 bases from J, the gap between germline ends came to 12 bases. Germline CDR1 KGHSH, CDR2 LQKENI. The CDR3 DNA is TGTGCCAGCTCACCATCGGCAGGGGAGCAGCCCCAGCATTTT. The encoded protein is CASSPSAGEQPQHF.

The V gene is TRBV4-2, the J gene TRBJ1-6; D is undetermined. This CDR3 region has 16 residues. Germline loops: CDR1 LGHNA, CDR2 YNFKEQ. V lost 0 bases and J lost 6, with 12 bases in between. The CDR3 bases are TGTGCCAGCAGCCAAGATGAGGCAGGAGGTAATTCACCCCTCCACTTT. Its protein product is CASSQDEAGGNSPLHF.

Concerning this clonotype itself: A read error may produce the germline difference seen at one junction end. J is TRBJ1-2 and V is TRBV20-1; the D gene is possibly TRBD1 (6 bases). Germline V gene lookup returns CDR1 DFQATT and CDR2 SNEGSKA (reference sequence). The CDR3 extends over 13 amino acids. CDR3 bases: TGCAGTGCTGGAGATCAGACAGGTTATGGCTACACCTTC. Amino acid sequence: CSAGDQTGYGYTF.

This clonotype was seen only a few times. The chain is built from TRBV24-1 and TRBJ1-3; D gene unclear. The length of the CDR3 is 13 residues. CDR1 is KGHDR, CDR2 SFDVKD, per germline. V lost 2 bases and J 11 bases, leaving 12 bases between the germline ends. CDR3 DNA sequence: TGTGCCACCAGTGATTCCCGCAGGTCCTCCATATATTTT. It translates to CATSDSRRSSIYF.

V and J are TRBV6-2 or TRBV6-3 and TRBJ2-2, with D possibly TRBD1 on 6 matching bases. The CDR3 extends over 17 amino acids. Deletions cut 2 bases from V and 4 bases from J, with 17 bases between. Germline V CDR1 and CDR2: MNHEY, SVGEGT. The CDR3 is CASSYRWAGEGTGELFF. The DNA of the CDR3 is TGTGCCAGCAGTTACCGTTGGGCAGGGGAAGGCACCGGGGAGCTGTTTTTT.

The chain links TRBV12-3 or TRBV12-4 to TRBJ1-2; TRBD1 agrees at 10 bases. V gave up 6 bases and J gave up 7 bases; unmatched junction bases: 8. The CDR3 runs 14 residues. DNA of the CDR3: TGTGCCAGCAGCCGTAGACAGGGGGCGGGTGGCTACACCTTC. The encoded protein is CASSRRQGAGGYTF.

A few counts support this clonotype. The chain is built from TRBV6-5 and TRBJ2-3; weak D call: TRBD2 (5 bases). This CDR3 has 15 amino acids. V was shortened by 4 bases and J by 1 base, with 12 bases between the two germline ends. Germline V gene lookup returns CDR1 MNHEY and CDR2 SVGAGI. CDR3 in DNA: TGTGCCAGCAGTTCTCGGACTTCCCGCACAGATACGCAGTATTTT. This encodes CASSSRTSRTDTQYF.

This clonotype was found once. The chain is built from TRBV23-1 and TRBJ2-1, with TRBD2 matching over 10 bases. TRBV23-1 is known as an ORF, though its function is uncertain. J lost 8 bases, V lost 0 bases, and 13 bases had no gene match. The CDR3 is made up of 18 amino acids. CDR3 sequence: CASSQSTMALAGWYEQFF. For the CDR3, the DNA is TGCGCCAGCAGTCAATCAACTATGGCACTAGCGGGATGGTATGAGCAGTTCTTC.

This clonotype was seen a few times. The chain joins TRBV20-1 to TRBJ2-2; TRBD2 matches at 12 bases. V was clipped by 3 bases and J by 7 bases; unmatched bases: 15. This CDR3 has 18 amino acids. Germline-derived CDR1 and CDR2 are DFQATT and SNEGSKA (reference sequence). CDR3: CSARKGRLAGVVDGELFF. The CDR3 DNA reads TGCAGTGCTAGGAAGGGGAGACTAGCGGGAGTCGTAGACGGGGAGCTGTTTTTT.

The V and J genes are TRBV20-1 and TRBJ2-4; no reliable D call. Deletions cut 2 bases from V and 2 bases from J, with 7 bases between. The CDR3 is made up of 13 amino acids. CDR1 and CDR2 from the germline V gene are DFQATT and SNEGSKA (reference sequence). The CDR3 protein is CSARYVPKNIQYF. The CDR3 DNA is TGCAGTGCTAGATACGTTCCCAAAAACATTCAGTACTTC.

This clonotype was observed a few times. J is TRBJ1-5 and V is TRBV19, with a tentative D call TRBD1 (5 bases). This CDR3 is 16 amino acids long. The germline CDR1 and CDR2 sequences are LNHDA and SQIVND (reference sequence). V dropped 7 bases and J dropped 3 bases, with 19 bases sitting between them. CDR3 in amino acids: CASTPRQGIVNQPQHF. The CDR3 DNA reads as TGTGCCAGTACCCCCCGCCAGGGAATAGTCAATCAGCCCCAGCATTTT.

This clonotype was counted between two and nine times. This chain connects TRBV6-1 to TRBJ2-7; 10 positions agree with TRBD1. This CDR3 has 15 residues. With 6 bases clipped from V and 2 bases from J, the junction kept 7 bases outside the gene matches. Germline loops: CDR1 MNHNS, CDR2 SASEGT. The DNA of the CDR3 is TGTGCCAGCAGCGAGACAGGGGGCAGAGCCTACGAGCAGTACTTC. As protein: CASSETGGRAYEQYF.

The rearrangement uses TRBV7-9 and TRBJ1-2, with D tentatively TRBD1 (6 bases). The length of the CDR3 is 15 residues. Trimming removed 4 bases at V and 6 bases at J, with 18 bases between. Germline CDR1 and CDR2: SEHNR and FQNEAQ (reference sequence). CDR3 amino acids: CASSSREGGLNGYTF. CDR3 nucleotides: TGTGCCAGCAGCTCCCGTGAAGGGGGTCTAAATGGCTACACCTTC. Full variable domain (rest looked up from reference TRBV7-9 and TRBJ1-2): DTGVSQNPRHKITKRGQNVTFRCDPISEHNRLYWYRQTLGQGPEFLTYFQNEAQLEKSRLLSDRFSAERPKGSFSTLEIQRTEQGDSAMYLCASSSREGGLNGYTFGSGTRLTVV.

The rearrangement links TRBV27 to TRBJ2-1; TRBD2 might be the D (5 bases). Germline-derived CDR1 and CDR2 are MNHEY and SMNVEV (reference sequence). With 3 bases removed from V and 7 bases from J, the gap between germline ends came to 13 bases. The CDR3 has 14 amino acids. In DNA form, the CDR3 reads TGTGCCAGCAGTTTCTCGCCCCCGGGGAATGAGCAGTTCTTC. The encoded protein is CASSFSPPGNEQFF.

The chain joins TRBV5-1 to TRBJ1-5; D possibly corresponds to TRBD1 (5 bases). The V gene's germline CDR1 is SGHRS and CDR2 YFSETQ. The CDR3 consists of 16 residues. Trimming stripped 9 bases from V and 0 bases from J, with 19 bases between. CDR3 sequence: CATHQGRDYSNQPQHF. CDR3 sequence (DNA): TGCGCCACCCACCAGGGCAGGGACTATAGCAATCAGCCCCAGCATTTT.

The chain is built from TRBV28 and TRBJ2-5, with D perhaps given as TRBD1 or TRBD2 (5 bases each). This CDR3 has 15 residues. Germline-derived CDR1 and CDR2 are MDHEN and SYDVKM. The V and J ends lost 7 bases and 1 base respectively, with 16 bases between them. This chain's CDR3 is CASTNGDHLQETQYF. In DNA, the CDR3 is TGTGCCAGCACCAATGGGGACCATCTCCAAGAGACCCAGTACTTC.

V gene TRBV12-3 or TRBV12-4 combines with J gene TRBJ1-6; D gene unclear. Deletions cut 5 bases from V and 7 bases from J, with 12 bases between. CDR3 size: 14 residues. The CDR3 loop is CASSTPGGNSPLHF. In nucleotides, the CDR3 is TGTGCCAGCAGTACCCCTGGCGGGAATTCACCCCTCCACTTT.

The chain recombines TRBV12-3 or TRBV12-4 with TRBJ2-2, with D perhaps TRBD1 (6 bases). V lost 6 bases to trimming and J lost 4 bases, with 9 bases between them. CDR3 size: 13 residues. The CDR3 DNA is TGTGCCAGCAGCGGACAGTTCACCGGGGAGCTGTTTTTT. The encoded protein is CASSGQFTGELFF.

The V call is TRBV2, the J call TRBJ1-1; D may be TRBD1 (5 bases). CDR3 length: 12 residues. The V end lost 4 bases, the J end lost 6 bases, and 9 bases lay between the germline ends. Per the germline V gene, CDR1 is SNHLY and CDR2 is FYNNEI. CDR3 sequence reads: CASSVRGAEAFF. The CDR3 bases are TGTGCCAGCAGTGTCCGGGGCGCTGAAGCTTTCTTT.

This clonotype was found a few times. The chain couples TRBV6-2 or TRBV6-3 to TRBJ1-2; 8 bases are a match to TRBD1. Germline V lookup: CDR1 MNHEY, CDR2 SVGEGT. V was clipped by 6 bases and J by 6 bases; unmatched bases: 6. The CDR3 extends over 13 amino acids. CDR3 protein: CASRKTGEDGYTF. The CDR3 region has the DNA TGTGCCAGCAGAAAGACAGGGGAGGATGGCTACACCTTC.